This T cell receptor (beta chain) was identified in a study of shared clonotypes between healthy human individuals. The protocol was immunoSEQ multiplex PCR, while the TCRdb copy is restricted to in-frame clones and leaves out a portion. The sample consists of under 1 million clones, roughly 96% of them appearing once. With regard to this clone: What it binds is not known.

Study results and limitations: Researchers found naive subsets generally carried larger estimated richness than memory subsets.

Trimming removed 5 bases from V and 4 bases from J, with 20 bases in between. The CDR3 is 16 residues long. Germline V gene sequence: CDR1 SGHAT, CDR2 FQNNGV. Naive CD8 cells, CD45RO-negative and positively selected for CCR7, excluded terminally differentiated effector memory CD45RA+ cells. Material for sequencing was naive CD8+ T cells sorted from blood. The genes are TRBV11-2 and TRBJ1-1; D ambiguous. This clonotype originated in a man aged 30 to 45 in good health. The CDR3 DNA reads TGTGCCAGCAGCCCCTCCCGGGCAGGTGGTGGCACTGAAGCTTTCTTT. This codes for CASSPSRAGGGTEAFF.